This T cell receptor (beta chain) was captured in a study of T-cell reconstitution after alpha-beta-depleted transplantation in children. Study-wide points: T-cell numbers and diversity, one year after transplant, stemmed largely from T cells that were newly produced. Surviving recipient T cells and thymic progenitors produced the high day-60 TCRbeta diversity seen in some patients. There were reportedly several hundred expanded graft clones from which alpha-beta T cells came about two months after transplant.

In its sample, this clonotype was seen many times. Its antigen is still unknown. The TCRbeta library incorporated unique molecular identifiers. From the PCR reads, TCRdb called clonotypes with MiXCR, one entry per CDR3 protein. In the table there are approximately 17,000 distinct CDR3 sequences, about 7.6% of which are singletons. CDR3 length: 14 residues. Trimming cost V 0 bases and J 7 bases, with 9 bases left between them. The V gene's germline CDR1 is LGHNA and CDR2 YNFKEQ. The V gene is TRBV4-2, the J gene TRBJ2-2; possible D gene TRBD2, 5 bases. The sample was PBMCs, mostly from graft donor cells, taken 60 days after TCRalphabeta/CD19-depleted stem cell transplant. The clonotype originates from a boy in the first two years of life who had a stem cell transplant for Wiskott-Aldrich syndrome, so the T cells may come from the graft donor. The CDR3 sequence: CASSQDFGNGELFF. The CDR3 DNA is TGTGCCAGCAGCCAAGATTTCGGGAACGGGGAGCTGTTTTTT.